This paragraph reports one TCR beta chain. Which antigen it targets is not known. The germline V gene yields MDHEN for CDR1 and SYDVKM for CDR2. Spanning cysteine to phenylalanine, the CDR3 consists of 17 amino acids. No DNA is listed. The source of the sample is a study of human CD8 memory T cell subsets (dated by TCRdb to the early 2020s). Regarding the study in general: To assess clonal relationships, the TCRbeta repertoires of stem-like (TSTEM), progenitor exhausted-like (TPEX) and effector memory CD8+ T cell subsets were compared. Six donors each provided TSTEM, TPEX and effector memory subsets, and TCRbeta repertoires were obtained from all six.

CCR7+ PD-1- TIGIT- cells were defined as stem-like memory CD8+ T cells (TSTEM). Density gradient separation was used to isolate peripheral blood mononuclear cells from buffy coats of healthy donors. In the study, total CD8+ T cells were enriched by negative magnetic separation with EasySep or MojoSort CD8+ T cell isolation kits. For each subset, total RNA was extracted using an RNeasy Mini Kit from duplicate vials of 150,000 sorted CD8+ T cells. The PBMCs were used fresh or after being cryopreserved in fetal bovine serum with around 9.2% DMSO. Fluorescence-activated cell sorting on a FACSAria III was used to sort the CD8+ T cell subsets to purity. The sample was run on a NextSeq 550. A Human TCR Profiling Kit was used to prepare UMI-labeled 5' RACE TCRbeta libraries. Every TCRbeta library was prepared in parallel with an identical number of PCR cycles. The published analysis was carried out like this. Between about 2,900 and 20,000 functional CDR3beta clonotypes were contained in each TCRbeta library. MIGEC 1.2.9 handled UMI extraction and consensus assembly, with a minimum of three reads required per UMI. In-frame CDR3beta repertoires were extracted with MiXCR 3.0.3. Each sample was downsampled to 42,000 randomly selected UMIs before diversity metrics were computed in VDJtools 1.2.1. Repertoire overlap metrics D, R and F2 were calculated in VDJtools for the top 3,000 clones of each sample pair. TCRdb reprocessed the reads and provides one entry for every CDR3 protein sequence; no DNA is given. In this record, the V and J calls reflect TCRdb's handling and not the investigators' own analysis. The sample's own table lists 17,000 or so distinct CDR3 sequences. The ten largest clones represent around 6.1% of the sample.

The research as a whole found: Chao1 estimates suggested greater repertoire diversity in TSTEM than in TPEX subsets, potentially reflecting a broader range of specificities. Sequencing was limited to TCRbeta chains, and the repertoire comparisons were based on roughly 6 donors analyzed with paired t-tests and Bonferroni correction. TSTEM and TPEX subsets showed similarly high normalized Shannon-Wiener diversity, whereas effector memory subsets were comparatively less diverse. Both stem-like subsets shared clonotypes with effector memory cells, but TSTEM and TPEX repertoires overlapped minimally, suggesting distinct antigen spectra.

The material sequenced was CD8+ stem-like memory T cells (TSCM and TCM) sorted from PBMCs. According to the study, the label for this sample's cell subset or site signals: stem-like memory CD8 T cells (TSTEM), CCR7+ PD-1- TIGIT-. The TCR originated in a human donor in good health. The chain couples TRBV28 to TRBJ2-1; TCRdb lists TRBD2, though no DNA is available to test this call. The CDR3 is CASSFGLAGGLYNEQFF.